Listed below are T cell receptor beta chains from one sample, sequenced in a study of blood T cell repertoires in COVID-19. Sequenced by immunoSEQ multiplex PCR; TCRdb stores in-frame clones only, minus some. Among under 250,000 clones listed, roughly nine tenths were seen once. The sample comprised peripheral blood. The origin of the receptors is a man aged 55 to 70 with acute or convalescent COVID-19. The CDR3 runs from the conserved cysteine through the conserved F or W. A D gene is named only where the DNA matches it firmly. The size of a clone is reported for some rows only, either as once, few or many, or as a class for expanded clones.

d_call	clone_size	v_call	j_call	cdr3_nt	cdr3_aa
-	-	TRBV24-1	TRBJ2-3	TGTGCCACCAGTGATTTCACGGTTGCAGATACGCAGTATTTT	CATSDFTVADTQYF
-	-	TRBV19	TRBJ2-1	TGTGCCAGTAGTATAGAAACAGGGAATGAGCAGTTCTTC	CASSIETGNEQFF
TRBD2	once	TRBV9	TRBJ2-1	TGTGCCAGCAGCGCGGGGGGCTCCTACAATGAGCAGTTCTTC	CASSAGGSYNEQFF
-	-	TRBV28	TRBJ1-6	TGTGCCAGCATCCCTGAGAGCTCCTATAATTCACCCCTCCACTTT	CASIPESSYNSPLHF
TRBD2	-	TRBV12-5	TRBJ2-7	TGTGCTAGTAGCCCCAGCGGGAGAGACGAGCAGTACTTC	CASSPSGRDEQYF
TRBD1	-	TRBV5-5	TRBJ1-2	TGTGCCAGCAGCCGGCCTGGGACAGGGGGTGATGGCTACACCTTC	CASSRPGTGGDGYTF
-	-	TRBV29-1	TRBJ1-1	TGCAGCGGGTCACAGGTTAACACTGAAGCTTTCTTT	CSGSQVNTEAFF
-	-	TRBV28	TRBJ2-1	TGTGCCAGCAGTCCCCCCGAGGCGGGATTGGTTGAGCAGTTCTTC	CASSPPEAGLVEQFF
-	-	TRBV7-9	TRBJ2-1	TGTGCCAGCAGCTCAACAGGGTACAATGAGCAGTTCTTC	CASSSTGYNEQFF
-	-	TRBV21-1	TRBJ2-7	TGTGCCAGCATCAAACGACGGAGTGCGGGAGCTTCCTACGAGCAGTACTTC	CASIKRRSAGASYEQYF
TRBD2	-	TRBV19	TRBJ2-2	TGTGCCAGTAGTCTGGGACTAGCGGGGACCGGGGAGCTGTTTTTT	CASSLGLAGTGELFF
TRBD1	-	TRBV19	TRBJ2-3	TGTGCCAGTAGTATCCCGGGACAGAACATTCACGTTACGCAGTATTTT	CASSIPGQNIHVTQYF
-	-	TRBV7-3	TRBJ2-3	TGTGCCAGCAGCGTAAGGGGCAGGGTGGCAGATACGCAGTATTTT	CASSVRGRVADTQYF
TRBD2	-	TRBV5-1	TRBJ2-2	TGCGCCAGCAGCCCTCCTAGCGGAGCGAACACCGGGGAGCTGTTTTTT	CASSPPSGANTGELFF
-	-	TRBV4-1	TRBJ1-1	TGCGCCAGCAGCGAACAGCCTCAGGGGACGGGGCTGAACACTGAAGCTTTCTTT	CASSEQPQGTGLNTEAFF
-	-	TRBV7-9	TRBJ1-2	TGTGCCAGCAGAGGGACTCTGGACTATGGCTACACCTTC	CASRGTLDYGYTF
TRBD2	once	TRBV6-6	TRBJ2-3	TGTGCCAGCAGTCGGCGGACTGGTAGCGGGGACACAGATACGCAGTATTTT	CASSRRTGSGDTDTQYF
-	-	TRBV6-1	TRBJ1-4	TGTGCCAGCAGTGAGGGAAGGGGGGGCCTGGCTAATGAAAAACTGTTTTTT	CASSEGRGGLANEKLFF
-	-	TRBV18	TRBJ1-1	TGTGCCAGCTCACCACCCGGGCGGGGGGCGACTGAAGCTTTCTTT	CASSPPGRGATEAFF
-	-	TRBV5-1	TRBJ2-7	TGCGCCAGCAGCTTTCGGGCGGGACTTTCCTACGAGCAGTACTTC	CASSFRAGLSYEQYF
TRBD1	-	TRBV28	TRBJ2-7	TGTGCCAGCAGGGGCTCAGGGGGCTGGAGCGAGCAGTACTTC	CASRGSGGWSEQYF
-	-	TRBV20-1	TRBJ1-2	TGCAGTGCTCGTTTCAGCTATGGCTACACCTTC	CSARFSYGYTF
TRBD2	-	TRBV19	TRBJ2-1	TGTGCCAGTAGTGTCCTAGCGGGATTAAACAATGAGCAGTTCTTC	CASSVLAGLNNEQFF